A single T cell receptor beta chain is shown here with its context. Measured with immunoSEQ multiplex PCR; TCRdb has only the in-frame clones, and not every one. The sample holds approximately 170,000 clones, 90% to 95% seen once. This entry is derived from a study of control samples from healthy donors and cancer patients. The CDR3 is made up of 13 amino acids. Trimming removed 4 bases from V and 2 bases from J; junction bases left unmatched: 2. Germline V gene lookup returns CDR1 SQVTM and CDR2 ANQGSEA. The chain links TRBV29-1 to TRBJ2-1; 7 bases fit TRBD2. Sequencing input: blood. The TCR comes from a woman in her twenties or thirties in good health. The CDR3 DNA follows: TGCAGCGTTGCGGGAGGCGCCTACAATGAGCAGTTCTTC. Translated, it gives CSVAGGAYNEQFF.